The TCR beta chain under discussion was sequenced for a study of blood T cell repertoires in COVID-19. Original methodology: The assay estimated nucleated cells by amplifying reference gene primers. Some clones are missing from TCRdb's copy, which holds only in-frame ones; the method was immunoSEQ multiplex PCR. V, J and clone size reflect that table, while D and trimming were determined from the DNA. This table holds about 380,000 clones, around nine tenths found once. Specimen: PBMCs or T cells enriched from blood (not recorded which). The TCR originated in a woman aged 18-35 years who had recovered from COVID-19.

The CDR3 DNA reads as TGTGCCAGCGTATCAAAAGTGGGGGGTAACTATGGCTACACCTTC. Translation gives CASVSKVGGNYGYTF. This chain joins TRBV2 and TRBJ1-2; TRBD1 is a possible D gene (5 bases). Trimming stripped 8 bases from V and 1 base from J, with 17 bases between. The CDR3 runs 15 residues. Germline assignment: CDR1 SNHLY and CDR2 FYNNEI.